This is a list of T cell receptor beta chains from one sample in a study of shared clonotypes between healthy human individuals. Libraries were prepared by immunoSEQ multiplex PCR; TCRdb keeps only in-frame clonotypes and omits some of them. The sample contains around 2.5 million clones, approximately 93% of which appear only once. Sequenced input: naive CD4+ T cells from PBMCs. These TCRs come from a man younger than 35 in good health. Some clones in this sample may be carry-over from other donors' samples. Each CDR3 is given with its conserved first and last residue. A D gene is named only where the DNA matches it firmly. Expanded clones are given a class, and other clones once, few, many or no size at all.

V: TRBV5-1; size: -; D: -; length: 15; J: TRBJ1-3; DNA: TGCGCCAGCAGCTTGGGGAGCCCCTCTGGAAACACCATATATTTT; CDR3: CASSLGSPSGNTIYF
V: TRBV28; size: -; D: -; length: 13; J: TRBJ2-7; DNA: TGTGCCAGCAGTCAACAGGGCAGGGACGAGCAGTACTTC; CDR3: CASSQQGRDEQYF
V: TRBV6-1; size: -; D: -; length: 15; J: TRBJ1-5; DNA: TGTGCCAGCAGTGAAGGACAGGTCCTCAATCAGCCCCAGCATTTT; CDR3: CASSEGQVLNQPQHF
V: TRBV29-1; size: -; D: -; length: 12; J: TRBJ2-7; DNA: TGCAGCGCCACGGGTCCCGGGGACGAGCAGTACTTC; CDR3: CSATGPGDEQYF
V: TRBV20-1; size: -; D: -; length: 11; J: TRBJ2-7; DNA: TGCAGTGCCTATAGCGGCCACGAGCAGTACTTC; CDR3: CSAYSGHEQYF
V: TRBV12-5; size: -; D: -; length: 16; J: TRBJ2-2; DNA: TGTGCTAGTGGTTTCGGGCTCTCGTCGAACACCGGGGAGCTGTTTTTT; CDR3: CASGFGLSSNTGELFF
V: TRBV7-2; size: -; D: TRBD2; length: 16; J: TRBJ2-5; DNA: TGTGCCAGCAGCCAAGGGACTAGCGGGAGTGGAGAGACCCAGTACTTC; CDR3: CASSQGTSGSGETQYF
V: TRBV4-3; size: -; D: -; length: 16; J: TRBJ2-7; DNA: TGCGCCAGCAGCCGCTCCGGGGCTGAAGGGTTATACGAGCAGTACTTC; CDR3: CASSRSGAEGLYEQYF
V: TRBV28; size: -; D: -; length: 13; J: TRBJ2-7; DNA: TGTGCCAGCAGTTTGGCAGGGCAAGACGAGCAGTACTTC; CDR3: CASSLAGQDEQYF
V: TRBV5-1; size: -; D: TRBD1; length: 17; J: TRBJ1-4; DNA: TGCGCCAGCAGCGAGGGACAGGGACCAGGAACTAATGAAAAACTGTTTTTT; CDR3: CASSEGQGPGTNEKLFF
V: TRBV28; size: -; D: -; length: 15; J: TRBJ2-7; DNA: TGTGCCAGCAGTTTAGAGACAGTGTCCTCCTACGAGCAGTACTTC; CDR3: CASSLETVSSYEQYF
V: TRBV29-1; size: -; D: -; length: 13; J: TRBJ2-7; DNA: TGCAGCGTAAGGTCCCTCTTCTCCTACGAGCAGTACTTC; CDR3: CSVRSLFSYEQYF
V: TRBV15; size: -; D: -; length: 18; J: TRBJ2-1; DNA: TGTGCCACCAGCAGAGATCTGCGTCGGAGTCCCCGATACAATGAGCAGTTCTTC; CDR3: CATSRDLRRSPRYNEQFF
V: TRBV9; size: once; D: TRBD2; length: 14; J: TRBJ2-1; DNA: TGTGCCAGCACCCTAGCGGGAGGGCCGGGTGAGCAGTTCTTC; CDR3: CASTLAGGPGEQFF
V: TRBV6-5; size: -; D: -; length: 14; J: TRBJ1-5; DNA: TGTGCCAGCAGTTATAGGTCTAGCAATCAGCCCCAGCATTTT; CDR3: CASSYRSSNQPQHF
V: TRBV9; size: -; D: -; length: 14; J: TRBJ2-3; DNA: TGTGCCAGCAGCGTCGAAACATACACAGATACGCAGTATTTT; CDR3: CASSVETYTDTQYF
V: TRBV7-3; size: -; D: -; length: 14; J: TRBJ2-1; DNA: TGTGCCAGCAGCTTGGACCCGGGAGCGGGCCAGCAGTTCTTC; CDR3: CASSLDPGAGQQFF
V: TRBV6-1; size: -; D: TRBD2; length: 16; J: TRBJ2-5; DNA: TGTGCCAGCAGTGATTACGGGAGGGCCTCTGCAGAGACCCAGTACTTC; CDR3: CASSDYGRASAETQYF
V: TRBV7-2; size: -; D: -; length: 13; J: TRBJ2-7; DNA: TGTGCCAGCAGCTTAGGGTCTAGCTCCGAGCAGTACTTC; CDR3: CASSLGSSSEQYF
V: TRBV7-3; size: -; D: -; length: 15; J: TRBJ2-3; DNA: TGTGCCAGCAGCTTAATTCCCGGGAGCACAGATACGCAGTATTTT; CDR3: CASSLIPGSTDTQYF
V: TRBV7-2; size: -; D: TRBD1; length: 15; J: TRBJ1-6; DNA: TGTGCCAGCAGCATTCTGACAGGGGTTAATTCACCCCTCCACTTT; CDR3: CASSILTGVNSPLHF
V: TRBV10-2; size: -; D: -; length: 12; J: TRBJ2-7; DNA: TGCGCCAGCAGGGAAGGGACAGTCGGGGGGGACTTC; CDR3: CASREGTVGGDF
V: TRBV11-2; size: once; D: TRBD2; length: 17; J: TRBJ2-5; DNA: TGTGCCAGCAGCTTAGGGCTAGCGGGAGGCATTCAAGAGACCCAGTACTTC; CDR3: CASSLGLAGGIQETQYF
V: TRBV28; size: few; D: TRBD1; length: 13; J: TRBJ2-7; DNA: TGTGCCAGCAGTTCGGGACAGAACTACGAGCAGTACTTC; CDR3: CASSSGQNYEQYF
V: TRBV6-1; size: -; D: -; length: 14; J: TRBJ1-2; DNA: TGTGCCAGCGTCGCCGGCACGGGCAACTATGGCTACACCTTC; CDR3: CASVAGTGNYGYTF
V: TRBV27; size: -; D: -; length: 20; J: TRBJ1-1; DNA: TGTGCCAGCAGTTTAATGACGGGGCTCGTCTCAGGGACGAGGAACACTGAAGCTTTCTTT; CDR3: CASSLMTGLVSGTRNTEAFF
V: TRBV7-8; size: -; D: -; length: 16; J: TRBJ1-2; DNA: TGTGCCAGCAGCTTGGGCCCTCTCCAGGGAAACTATGGCTACACCTTC; CDR3: CASSLGPLQGNYGYTF
V: TRBV7-3; size: -; D: -; length: 14; J: TRBJ2-2; DNA: TGTGCCAGCAGCGTGGGCCCGAACACCGGGGAGCTGTTTTTT; CDR3: CASSVGPNTGELFF
V: TRBV5-4; size: once; D: TRBD1; length: 15; J: TRBJ2-5; DNA: TGTGCCAGCAGCCGTCCCGGGACAGGGGGTGAGACCCAGTACTTC; CDR3: CASSRPGTGGETQYF
V: TRBV11-3; size: -; D: -; length: 16; J: TRBJ1-1; DNA: TGTGCCAGCAGCTTAGAATCCCCGGGGGGGAACACTGAAGCTTTCTTT; CDR3: CASSLESPGGNTEAFF
V: TRBV9; size: -; D: -; length: 13; J: TRBJ1-3; DNA: TGTGCCAGCAGTCTGTTCTCTGGAAACACCATATATTTT; CDR3: CASSLFSGNTIYF
V: TRBV27; size: -; D: -; length: 16; J: TRBJ2-7; DNA: TGTGCCAGCAGTTTAAGGGTCAAGGGGGGGCGCGGAGAGCAGTACTTC; CDR3: CASSLRVKGGRGEQYF